The 10 T cell receptor beta chains below all came from one sample that was sequenced in a study of T cell repertoires in cytomegalovirus infection. A single record per CDR3 protein comes from TCRdb applying MiXCR to the reads. The data hold some 320,000 distinct CDR3 sequences, with 8% to 10% observed a single time. The material sequenced was PBMCs. These receptors were collected from a human donor in good health (CMV status not recorded). Some clones in this sample may be carry-over from other donors' samples.

This clonotype came up a few times. The rearrangement uses TRBV19 and TRBJ2-7; the match to TRBD2 covers 7 bases. From germline, CDR1 is LNHDA and CDR2 SQIVND (reference sequence). The CDR3 is 17 residues long. The trim removed 3 bases at V and 2 bases at J, leaving 13 bases unmatched. In DNA form, the CDR3 reads TGTGCCAGTAGTATGAAAGTCTTGGCTAGCGGAACCTACGAGCAGTACTTC. Translating it yields CASSMKVLASGTYEQYF.

In its sample, this clonotype was seen a few times. The chain carries TRBV10-3 and TRBJ2-2; 14 bases are shared with TRBD2. V was clipped by 7 bases and J by 4 bases; unmatched bases: 8. Germline CDR1 ENHRY, CDR2 SYGVKD. The CDR3 runs 17 residues. The CDR3 sequence is CAIKGLAGESVTGELFF. CDR3 DNA sequence: TGTGCCATCAAGGGACTAGCGGGAGAGTCTGTCACCGGGGAGCTGTTTTTT.

The V gene is TRBV19, the J gene TRBJ2-7; TRBD1 aligns across 9 bases. V shed 6 bases, J shed 7 bases, and the junction held 10 bases outside the gene matches. CDR1 is LNHDA, CDR2 SQIVND, per germline (reference sequence). The CDR3 has 14 residues. CDR3 sequence: CASRQTGGAEEQYF. For the CDR3, the DNA is TGTGCCAGTAGGCAAACAGGGGGCGCGGAAGAGCAGTACTTC.

This clonotype was seen a few times. V usage is TRBV20-1 and J usage is TRBJ2-7, with D uncertain. V gave up 1 base and J gave up 0 bases, with 10 bases separating them. CDR3 length: 14 amino acids. The germline gives CDR1 DFQATT, CDR2 SNEGSKA (reference sequence). The CDR3 DNA follows: TGCAGTGCTAGAGGCCAGCTGAGCTCCTACGAGCAGTACTTC. Its protein is CSARGQLSSYEQYF.

This rearrangement joins TRBV4-2 to TRBJ2-5, with no clear D. CDR3 length: 14 amino acids. The germline gives CDR1 LGHNA, CDR2 YNFKEQ. Trimming took 0 bases from V and 9 from J, leaving 14 bases between them. This CDR3 is CASSQDGRSPAQYF. CDR3 coding DNA: TGTGCCAGCAGCCAAGATGGGCGGTCTCCGGCCCAGTACTTC.

This clonotype was seen at least ten times. The chain combines TRBV12-3 or TRBV12-4 with TRBJ1-1; D not certain. V lost 2 bases and J lost 7, with 14 bases in between. The CDR3 extends over 14 amino acids. CDR3 sequence (DNA): TGTGCCAGCAGTTTAAGTCAGGCCACCGGTGAAGCTTTCTTT. Protein sequence: CASSLSQATGEAFF.

The rearrangement links TRBV20-1 to TRBJ1-5, with no clear D. Looked up from germline, CDR1 is DFQATT and CDR2 is SNEGSKA (reference sequence). This CDR3 comprises 16 residues. V lost 0 bases and J 0 bases, leaving 12 bases between the germline ends. CDR3 loop: CSARDGQPHSNQPQHF. In nucleotides, the CDR3 is TGCAGTGCTAGAGATGGTCAGCCGCATAGCAATCAGCCCCAGCATTTT.

This clonotype was seen only a few times. The chain combines TRBV28 with TRBJ1-2; 10 bases are a match to TRBD1. There are 15 residues in the CDR3. Germline CDR1 and CDR2: MDHEN and SYDVKM. Unmatched junction bases numbered 3, after V lost 3 bases and J lost 2 bases. This CDR3 reads CASSLGQGRNYGYTF. CDR3 nucleotides: TGTGCCAGCAGTTTGGGACAGGGGAGGAACTATGGCTACACCTTC.

This clonotype came up many times. V usage is TRBV6-6 and J usage is TRBJ2-6; 7 positions match TRBD2. This CDR3 is built from 15 residues. The germline CDR1 and CDR2 sequences are MNHNY and SVGAGI (reference sequence). Trimming removed 6 bases from V and 3 bases from J; junction bases left unmatched: 5. The CDR3 coding sequence is TGTGCCAGCAGAGGCGGGAGAGGTGGGGCCAACGTCCTGACTTTC. Its protein product is CASRGGRGGANVLTF.

The rearrangement links TRBV19 to TRBJ2-4; 9 positions agree with TRBD2. The CDR3 runs to 15 residues. Trimming at V came to 1 base and at J to 7 bases, leaving 5 bases not matched to a gene. The germline gives CDR1 LNHDA, CDR2 SQIVND (reference sequence). CDR3 nucleotide sequence: TGTGCCAGTAGTATAGGTGGACTAGCGAGGAACATTCAGTACTTC. It codes for CASSIGGLARNIQYF.